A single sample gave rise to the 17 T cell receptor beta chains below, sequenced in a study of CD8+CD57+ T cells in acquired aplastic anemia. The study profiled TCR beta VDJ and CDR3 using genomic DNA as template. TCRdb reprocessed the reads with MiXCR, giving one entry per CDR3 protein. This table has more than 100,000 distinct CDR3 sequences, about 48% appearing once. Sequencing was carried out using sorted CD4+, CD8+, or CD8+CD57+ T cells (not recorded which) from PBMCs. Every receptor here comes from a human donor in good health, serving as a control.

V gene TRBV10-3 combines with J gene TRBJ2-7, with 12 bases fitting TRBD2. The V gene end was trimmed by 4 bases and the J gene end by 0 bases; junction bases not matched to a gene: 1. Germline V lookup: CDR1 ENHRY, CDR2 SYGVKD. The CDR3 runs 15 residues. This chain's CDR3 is CAISGTSGDSYEQYV. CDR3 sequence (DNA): TGTGCCATCAGTGGGACTAGCGGGGACTCCTACGAGCAGTACGTC.

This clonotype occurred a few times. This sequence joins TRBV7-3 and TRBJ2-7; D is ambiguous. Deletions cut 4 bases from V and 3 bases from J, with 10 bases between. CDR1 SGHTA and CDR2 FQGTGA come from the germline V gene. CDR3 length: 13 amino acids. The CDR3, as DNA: TGTGCCAGCAGCTCTGGACCCGTCTACGAGCAGTACTTC. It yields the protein CASSSGPVYEQYF.

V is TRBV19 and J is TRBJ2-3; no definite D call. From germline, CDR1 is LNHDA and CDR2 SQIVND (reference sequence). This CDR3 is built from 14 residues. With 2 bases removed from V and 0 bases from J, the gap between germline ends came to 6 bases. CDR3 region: CASSISYSTDTQYF. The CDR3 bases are TGTGCCAGTAGTATATCTTACAGCACAGATACGCAGTATTTT.

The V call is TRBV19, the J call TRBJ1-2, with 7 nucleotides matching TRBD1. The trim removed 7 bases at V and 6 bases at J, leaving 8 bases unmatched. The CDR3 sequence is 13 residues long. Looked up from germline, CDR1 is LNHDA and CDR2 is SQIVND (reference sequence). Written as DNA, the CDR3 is TGTGCCAGTACTCTCCAGGGGGTGCATGGCTACACCTTC. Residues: CASTLQGVHGYTF.

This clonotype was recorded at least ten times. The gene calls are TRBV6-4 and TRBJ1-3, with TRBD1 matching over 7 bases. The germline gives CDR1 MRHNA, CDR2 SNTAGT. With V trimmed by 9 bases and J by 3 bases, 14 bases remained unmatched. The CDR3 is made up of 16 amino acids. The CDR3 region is CASKRKQGSNGNTIYF. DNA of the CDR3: TGTGCCAGTAAACGAAAACAGGGGTCTAATGGAAACACCATATATTTT.

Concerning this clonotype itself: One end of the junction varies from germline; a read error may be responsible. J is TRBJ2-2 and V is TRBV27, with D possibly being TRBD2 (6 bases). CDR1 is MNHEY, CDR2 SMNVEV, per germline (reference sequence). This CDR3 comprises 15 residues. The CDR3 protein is CASSYDLRGGGELVF. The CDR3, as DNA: TGTGCCAGCAGTTACGATCTGAGGGGTGGCGGGGAGCTGGTTTTT.

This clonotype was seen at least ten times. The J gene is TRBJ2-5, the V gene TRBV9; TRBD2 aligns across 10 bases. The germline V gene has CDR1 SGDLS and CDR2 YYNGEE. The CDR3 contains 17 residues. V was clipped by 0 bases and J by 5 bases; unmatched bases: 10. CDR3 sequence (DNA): TGTGCCAGCAGCGTAGGGGGACTAGCGCATGGTTTGGAGACCCAGTACTTC. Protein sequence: CASSVGGLAHGLETQYF.

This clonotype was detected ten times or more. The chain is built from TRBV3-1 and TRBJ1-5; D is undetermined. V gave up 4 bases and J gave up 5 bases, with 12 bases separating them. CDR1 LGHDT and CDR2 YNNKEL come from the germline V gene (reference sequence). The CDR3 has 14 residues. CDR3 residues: CASSLDSHHQPQHF. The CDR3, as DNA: TGTGCCAGCAGCCTTGATAGCCACCATCAGCCCCAGCATTTT.

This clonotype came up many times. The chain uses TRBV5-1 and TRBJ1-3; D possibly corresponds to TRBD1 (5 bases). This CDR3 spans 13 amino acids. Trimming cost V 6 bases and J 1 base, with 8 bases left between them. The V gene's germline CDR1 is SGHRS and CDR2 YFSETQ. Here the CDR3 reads CASKDTSGNTIYF. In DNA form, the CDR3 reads TGCGCCAGCAAGGACACGTCTGGAAACACCATATATTTT.

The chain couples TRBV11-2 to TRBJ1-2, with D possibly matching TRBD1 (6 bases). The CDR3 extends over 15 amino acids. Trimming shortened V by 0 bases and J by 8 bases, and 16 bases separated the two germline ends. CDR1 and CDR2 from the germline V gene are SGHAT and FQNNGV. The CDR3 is CASSLDRGLTRGYTF. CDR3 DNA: TGTGCCAGCAGCTTAGACAGGGGATTAACGAGGGGCTACACCTTC.

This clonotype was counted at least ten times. CDR3 sequence reads: CASSEHRDRAYSNQPQHF. In DNA, the CDR3 is TGTGCCAGCAGTGAACACCGGGACAGGGCCTATAGCAATCAGCCCCAGCATTTT. The chain has TRBV6-1 and TRBJ1-5; 9 bases agree with TRBD1. Germline trimming cut 2 bases from V and 0 bases from J; bases unmatched to any gene: 8. The CDR3 spans 18 residues. CDR1 is MNHNS and CDR2 is SASEGT in the germline V gene.

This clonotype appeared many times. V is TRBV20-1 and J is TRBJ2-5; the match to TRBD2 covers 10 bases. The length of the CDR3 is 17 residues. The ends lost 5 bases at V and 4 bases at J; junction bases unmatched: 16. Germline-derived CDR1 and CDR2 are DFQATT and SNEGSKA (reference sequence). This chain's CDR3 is CSAEAAGGFFVTETQYF. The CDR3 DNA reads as TGCAGTGCTGAGGCAGCGGGGGGGTTCTTTGTTACAGAGACCCAGTACTTC.

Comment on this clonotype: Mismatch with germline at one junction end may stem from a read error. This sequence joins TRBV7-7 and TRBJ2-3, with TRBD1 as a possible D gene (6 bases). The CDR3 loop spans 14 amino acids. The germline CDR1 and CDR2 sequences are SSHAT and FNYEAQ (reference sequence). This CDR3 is CASSQDSWADTQYF. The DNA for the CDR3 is TGTGCTAGCAGCCAGGACAGTTGGGCAGATACGCAGTATTTT.

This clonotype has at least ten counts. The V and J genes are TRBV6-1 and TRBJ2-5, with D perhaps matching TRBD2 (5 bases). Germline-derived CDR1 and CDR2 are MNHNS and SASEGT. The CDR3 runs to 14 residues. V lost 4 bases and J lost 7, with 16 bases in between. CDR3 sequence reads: CASSVPGTGGTQYF. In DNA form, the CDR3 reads TGTGCCAGCAGTGTTCCGGGAACCGGTGGGACCCAGTACTTC.

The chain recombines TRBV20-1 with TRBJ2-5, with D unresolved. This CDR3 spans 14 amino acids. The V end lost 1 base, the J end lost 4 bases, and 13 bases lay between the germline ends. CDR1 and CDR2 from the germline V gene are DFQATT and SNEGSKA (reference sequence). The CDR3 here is CSARGAGRGETQYF. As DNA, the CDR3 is TGCAGTGCTAGAGGGGCAGGCCGTGGAGAGACCCAGTACTTC.

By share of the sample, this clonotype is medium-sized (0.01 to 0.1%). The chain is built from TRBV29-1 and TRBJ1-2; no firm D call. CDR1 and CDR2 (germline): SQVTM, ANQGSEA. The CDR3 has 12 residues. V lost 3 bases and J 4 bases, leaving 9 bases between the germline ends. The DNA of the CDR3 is TGCAGCGTTGATAGAGGGAGCTATGGCTACACCTTC. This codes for CSVDRGSYGYTF. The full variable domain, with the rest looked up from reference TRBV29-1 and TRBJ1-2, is SAVISQKPSRDICQRGTSLTIQCQVDSQVTMMFWYRQQPGQSLTLIATANQGSEATYESGFVIDKFPISRPNLTFSTLTVSNMSPEDSSIYLCSVDRGSYGYTFGSGTRLTVV.

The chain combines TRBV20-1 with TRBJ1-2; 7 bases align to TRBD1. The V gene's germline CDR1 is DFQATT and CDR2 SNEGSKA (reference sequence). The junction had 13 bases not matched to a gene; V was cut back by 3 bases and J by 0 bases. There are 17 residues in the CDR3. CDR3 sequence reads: CSARAEIGQAANYGYTF. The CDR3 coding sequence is TGCAGTGCTAGGGCCGAGATCGGACAGGCAGCTAACTATGGCTACACCTTC.